A single TCR beta chain is shown here with its context. This sample was included in a study of blood T cell repertoires in COVID-19. Study overall: Nucleic acid was either cDNA or gDNA, and it came from T cells, B-cell-depleted T cells, or PBMCs.

CDR3 length equals 16 residues. V lost 5 bases, J lost 3 bases, and 19 bases lay in between. Per the germline V gene, CDR1 is MNHEY and CDR2 is SVGEGT. In the authors' methods: Cell counts per sample came from amplifying reference gene primers. This table comes from immunoSEQ multiplex PCR, and its TCRdb copy is limited to in-frame clones, with some not included. V, J and clone size were drawn from that table, and D and trimming were deduced from the DNA. The table has 280,000 or so clones, over 75% seen once. This chain connects TRBV6-2 or TRBV6-3 to TRBJ1-2, with D possibly TRBD1 on 6 matching bases. The clonotype comes from a human donor in a cohort sampled during active COVID-19. Input material: peripheral blood. Here the CDR3 reads CASSLSLGAKDYGYTF. The CDR3 DNA follows: TGTGCCAGCAGTCTAAGTCTGGGGGCGAAGGACTATGGCTACACCTTC.